This TCR beta chain appears in the sequencing data of a study of T cell repertoires in cytomegalovirus infection. Study details: Newly reported HLA-C-restricted and thoroughly characterized HLA-B-restricted CMV epitopes were employed.

Of note for this clonotype: Its cognate antigen is unknown.

TCRdb recomputed calls from the reads with MiXCR, one row per CDR3 protein. The table lists 450,000 to 600,000 distinct CDR3 sequences, roughly 46% of them singletons. Whole-study findings and limits: CMV carriers having the relevant HLA were flagged by cumulative public TCR beta family frequency. The response measured ex vivo was dominated by TCR beta clonotypes (HLA-C-restricted and CMV-specific).

This CDR3 is 16 amino acids long. The germline CDR1 and CDR2 sequences are SGHRS and YFSETQ. V lost 0 bases and J lost 5, with 15 bases in between. Source: cultured PBMCs, taken from culture after CMV antigen stimulation. The chain joins TRBV5-1 to TRBJ1-5; no firm D call. The receptor's source is a human donor in good health (CMV status not recorded). Some clones in this sample may be carry-over from other donors' samples. The DNA of the CDR3 is TGCGCCAGCAGCTTGGGGGGATCCGAATGGGATCAGCCCCAGCATTTT. This codes for CASSLGGSEWDQPQHF.